This TCR beta chain was sequenced for a study of T cell responses to AZD1222 COVID-19 vaccine. The CDR3 covers 16 residues. V shed 5 bases and J 1 base; nucleotides not matched to a gene: 7. Germline assignment: CDR1 MNHEY and CDR2 SVGEGT. Assay used: immunoSEQ multiplex PCR; TCRdb lists only in-frame clones, some missing. The table lists about 170,000 clones, approximately 95% of them singletons. This clone was counted a single time. The source is an adult in good health. This chain uses TRBV6-2 or TRBV6-3 with TRBJ2-5, with 10 bases aligning to TRBD1. This specimen was peripheral blood, taken on day 0 of AZD1222 vaccination. CDR3 loop: CASSNADRGPQETQYF. The CDR3 region has the DNA TGTGCCAGCAGTAACGCCGACAGGGGGCCCCAAGAGACCCAGTACTTC.